Presented here are 28 T cell receptor beta chains from one specimen sequenced in a study of T cells of healthy individuals. TCRdb analysed the 5' RACE reads with MiXCR anew, one entry per CDR3 protein. This sample has around 63,000 distinct CDR3 sequences, with 15% to 20% found just once. These receptors were taken from a human donor in good health.

This clonotype was recorded a few times. The V and J genes are TRBV9 and TRBJ2-6; 10 bases match TRBD2. The V segment lost 4 bases and the J segment 0 bases; nucleotides outside the gene matches: 7. The germline V gene encodes CDR1 SGDLS and CDR2 YYNGEE. The CDR3 has 18 residues. Here the CDR3 reads CASSPQRGGPSGANVLTF. DNA for the CDR3: TGTGCCAGCAGCCCTCAGCGGGGGGGCCCCTCTGGGGCCAACGTCCTGACTTTC.

J is TRBJ2-6 and V is TRBV5-1; D is unresolved. V was pared by 4 bases and J by 0 bases, with 5 bases between. There are 14 residues in the CDR3. Germline CDR1 reads SGHRS; CDR2 reads YFSETQ. The chain's CDR3 is CASSPDSGANVLTF. The CDR3 DNA follows: TGCGCCAGCAGCCCTGACTCTGGGGCCAACGTCCTGACTTTC.

There are a few counts of this clonotype. This sequence joins TRBV20-1 and TRBJ1-1; a possible D gene is TRBD1 (5 bases). This CDR3 is built from 12 residues. Germline V lookup: CDR1 DFQATT, CDR2 SNEGSKA (reference sequence). V lost 4 bases to trimming and J lost 3 bases, with 9 bases between them. In DNA, the CDR3 is TGCAGTGCTACTCCGGGGGACACTGAAGCTTTCTTT. It specifies CSATPGDTEAFF.

This clonotype was seen only a few times. The chain joins TRBV11-2 to TRBJ2-2; 8 nucleotides match TRBD2. Germline V lookup: CDR1 SGHAT, CDR2 FQNNGV. After removal of 1 base from V and 4 bases from J, the junction contained 5 bases not matched to a gene. The CDR3 covers 16 residues. This CDR3 reads CASSLVGGGTTGELFF. DNA of the CDR3: TGTGCCAGCAGCTTAGTTGGCGGGGGGACCACCGGGGAGCTGTTTTTT.

In its sample, this clonotype was seen a few times. The rearrangement uses TRBV5-6 and TRBJ1-1, with 7 positions matching TRBD1. J gave up 1 base and V 3 bases, and 18 bases lay outside the gene matches. From germline, CDR1 is SGHDT and CDR2 YYEEEE. The CDR3 sequence is 19 residues long. CDR3 sequence reads: CASSWVRDSGPRPNTEAFF. Here the CDR3 DNA reads TGTGCCAGCAGCTGGGTGAGGGACAGCGGGCCTCGGCCGAACACTGAAGCTTTCTTT.

Ten or more counts support this clonotype. The chain links TRBV19 to TRBJ1-3; maybe TRBD1 (5 bases). The CDR3 runs to 12 residues. Germline CDR1 is LNHDA and CDR2 is SQIVND (reference sequence). V gave up 9 bases and J gave up 6 bases, with 12 bases separating them. CDR3 coding DNA: TGTGCCAGCCGGGACGGACTAAACACCATATATTTT. It is translated as CASRDGLNTIYF.

This clonotype occurred many times. The V and J genes are TRBV29-1 and TRBJ2-7, with 7 bases fitting TRBD2. Germline V gene data show CDR1 as SQVTM and CDR2 as ANQGSEA. Trimming cost V 4 bases and J 0 bases; bases outside gene matches: 3. The CDR3 contains 13 residues. The CDR3 nucleotides are TGCAGCGTTGCTAGCGGTTTCTCCTACGAGCAGTACTTC. It translates to CSVASGFSYEQYF.

The chain uses TRBV5-6 and TRBJ2-5, with unresolved D. Looked up from germline, CDR1 is SGHDT and CDR2 is YYEEEE. Deletions cut 0 bases from V and 7 bases from J, with 10 bases between. This CDR3 is 13 amino acids long. The CDR3 region has the DNA TGTGCCAGCAGCTTGGCCGCCGTAGCGACCCAGTACTTC. It translates to CASSLAAVATQYF.

This clonotype showed up many times. V is TRBV4-3 and J is TRBJ2-1; 9 positions match TRBD2. The J segment lost 3 bases and the V segment lost 2 bases, leaving 5 bases of the junction unmatched. The CDR3 has 16 residues. Germline loops: CDR1 LGHNA, CDR2 YSLEER. The chain's CDR3 is CASSQSSSGDYNEQFF. In DNA, the CDR3 is TGCGCCAGCAGCCAATCTTCTAGCGGGGACTACAATGAGCAGTTCTTC.

In this sample, this clonotype turned up many times. V gene TRBV29-1 combines with J gene TRBJ2-5; D possibly matches TRBD1 or TRBD2 (6 bases each). In germline, CDR1 is SQVTM, CDR2 ANQGSEA. This CDR3 is built from 14 residues. The V and J ends lost 3 bases and 1 base respectively, with 12 bases between them. CDR3 DNA sequence: TGCAGCGTTGAGACACAGGGAGGCCAAGAGACCCAGTACTTC. Protein: CSVETQGGQETQYF.

The chain has TRBV6-5 and TRBJ1-6; tentatively, D is TRBD1 (5 bases). Trimming cost V 4 bases and J 0 bases, with 10 bases left between them. The CDR3 runs 16 residues. Germline V gene data show CDR1 as MNHEY and CDR2 as SVGAGI. The CDR3, as DNA: TGTGCCAGCAGTTCAGGGCTCAGCTCCTATAATTCACCCCTCCACTTT. Amino acid sequence: CASSSGLSSYNSPLHF.

This clonotype was seen more than once but under ten times. This sequence joins TRBV27 and TRBJ2-7; D might be TRBD1 (5 bases). The V gene lost 2 bases and the J gene lost 7 bases, with 15 bases spanning the gap. In germline, CDR1 is MNHEY, CDR2 SMNVEV (reference sequence). The CDR3 covers 14 residues. The CDR3 DNA sequence: TGTGCCAGCAGTTTACCCAGCAGGGCTGGGGAGCAGTACTTC. Translation gives CASSLPSRAGEQYF.

This clonotype was seen only a few times. V and J are TRBV20-1 and TRBJ2-3; TRBD2 is a possible D gene (5 bases). CDR3 length equals 15 residues. V was cut by 7 bases and J by 0 bases, with 17 bases left in between. The germline gives CDR1 DFQATT, CDR2 SNEGSKA (reference sequence). The chain's CDR3 is CSGEVGEYSTDTQYF. DNA of the CDR3: TGCAGTGGAGAGGTCGGGGAATATAGCACAGATACGCAGTATTTT.

This clonotype has a count of ten or more. The V and J genes are TRBV3-1 and TRBJ2-7; D call uncertain. Germline values: CDR1 LGHDT, CDR2 YNNKEL (reference sequence). CDR3 size: 12 residues. The V gene lost 4 bases and the J gene lost 0 bases, with 4 bases spanning the gap. The CDR3 protein is CASSRSSYEQYF. The CDR3 nucleotides are TGTGCCAGCAGCCGGAGCTCCTACGAGCAGTACTTC.

In its sample, this clonotype was seen many times. The V gene is TRBV7-2, the J gene TRBJ2-1; 7 bases align to TRBD2. Germline assignment: CDR1 SGHTA and CDR2 FQGNSA. The J segment lost 2 bases and the V segment lost 5 bases, leaving 6 bases of the junction unmatched. The CDR3 loop spans 15 amino acids. CDR3 nucleotides: TGTGCCAGCAGCACCTCTAGCGGCCCCTACAATGAGCAGTTCTTC. This codes for CASSTSSGPYNEQFF.

The table lists this clonotype with many counts. The CDR3, as DNA: TGTGCCAGCAGCCCCTCAGGAACTGGAAACACCATATATTTT. It encodes CASSPSGTGNTIYF. The chain recombines TRBV3-1 with TRBJ1-3, with D unclear. The V end lost 4 bases, the J end lost 2 bases, and 9 bases lay between the germline ends. Germline CDR1 is LGHDT and CDR2 is YNNKEL (reference sequence). The CDR3 runs 14 residues. Based on the CDR3 plus reference TRBV3-1 and TRBJ1-3, the full variable domain is DTAVSQTPKYLVTQMGNDKSIKCEQNLGHDTMYWYKQDSKKFLKIMFSYNNKELIINETVPNRFSPKSPDKAHLNLHINSLELGDSAVYFCASSPSGTGNTIYFGEGSWLTVV.

The gene calls are TRBV7-2 and TRBJ2-6; D may be TRBD1 or TRBD2 (5 bases each). Trimming removed 1 base from V and 1 base from J, with 23 bases in between. Germline V gene sequence: CDR1 SGHTA, CDR2 FQGNSA. The CDR3 is 21 amino acids. Written as DNA, the CDR3 is TGTGCCAGCAGCTTAGGGTGGAGGCTACAGGCTCTCAGATCTGGGGCCAACGTCCTGACTTTC. It codes for CASSLGWRLQALRSGANVLTF.

The chain is built from TRBV5-1 and TRBJ1-2, with TRBD1 as a possible D gene (6 bases). CDR3 length: 13 amino acids. Between the trimmed V and J ends, which lost 4 bases and 8 bases, there was a span of 15 bases. The V gene's germline CDR1 is SGHRS and CDR2 YFSETQ. CDR3 protein: CASSPPGARGYTF. The CDR3 region has the DNA TGCGCCAGCAGCCCCCCGGGGGCGCGCGGCTACACCTTC.

Many counts were recorded for this clonotype. The chain joins TRBV5-1 to TRBJ2-3, with a weak D call TRBD2 (5 bases). With 5 bases removed from V and 2 bases from J, the gap between germline ends came to 12 bases. The CDR3 sequence is 14 residues long. The germline V gene has CDR1 SGHRS and CDR2 YFSETQ. The CDR3 reads CASRWTHDTDTQYF. The CDR3 DNA follows: TGCGCCAGCAGGTGGACTCATGACACAGATACGCAGTATTTT.

The table lists this clonotype with a count of one. This rearrangement joins TRBV30 to TRBJ1-4; tentatively, D is TRBD1 (5 bases). Trimming cost V 1 base and J 14 bases, with 11 bases left between them. Germline assignment: CDR1 GTSNPN and CDR2 SVGIG (reference sequence). The CDR3 runs 11 residues. The CDR3 DNA reads TGTGCCTGGAGTGGTACCGGGGCGCTGTTTTTT. Translation gives CAWSGTGALFF.

This clonotype has more than one count but fewer than ten. The chain couples TRBV27 to TRBJ2-7; the D gene could be TRBD1 or TRBD2 (5 bases each). CDR1 and CDR2 from the germline V gene are MNHEY and SMNVEV (reference sequence). This CDR3 region has 14 residues. Trimming pared 2 bases from V and 0 bases from J, leaving 8 bases between. The CDR3: CASSLRGRSYEQYF. The CDR3 DNA sequence: TGTGCCAGCAGTTTACGGGGACGCTCCTACGAGCAGTACTTC.

This clonotype was recorded many times. The chain joins TRBV7-3 to TRBJ1-2; D remains unclear. CDR1 is SGHTA and CDR2 is FQGTGA in the germline V gene. The V and J ends lost 4 bases and 6 bases respectively, with 12 bases between them. This CDR3 is built from 13 residues. The CDR3 region has the DNA TGTGCCAGCAGCTCCTCCGCGGGGAATGGCTACACCTTC. Translation gives CASSSSAGNGYTF. The whole variable domain, remainder taken from reference TRBV7-3 and TRBJ1-2, is GAGVSQTPSNKVTEKGKYVELRCDPISGHTALYWYRQSLGQGPEFLIYFQGTGAADDSGLPNDRFFAVRPEGSVSTLKIQRTERGDSAVYLCASSSSAGNGYTFGSGTRLTVV.

This clonotype was seen repeatedly, ten times or more. The CDR3 DNA reads TGTGCCAGCAGCTTAGGCGAAGGGGGTAGCTCCTACAATGAGCAGTTCTTC. This translates into CASSLGEGGSSYNEQFF. The rearrangement joins TRBV13 to TRBJ2-1; maybe TRBD1 (6 bases). CDR3 length equals 17 residues. V dropped 0 bases and J dropped 0 bases, with 12 bases sitting between them. Germline values: CDR1 PRHDT, CDR2 FYEKMQ (reference sequence).

This clonotype was counted only a few times. The CDR3 sequence: CASSFKDRDYGYTF. CDR3 nucleotide sequence: TGTGCCAGCAGCTTCAAGGACAGGGACTATGGCTACACCTTC. This chain links TRBV5-4 with TRBJ1-2; 8 positions match TRBD1. CDR1 and CDR2 from the germline V gene are SGHNT and YYREEE (reference sequence). Germline trimming cut 2 bases from V and 3 bases from J; bases unmatched to any gene: 3. CDR3 size: 14 residues. Combining the CDR3 with reference TRBV5-4 and TRBJ1-2 gives the whole variable domain ETGVTQSPTHLIKTRGQQVTLRCSSQSGHNTVSWYQQALGQGPQFIFQYYREEENGRGNFPPRFSGLQFPNYSSELNVNALELDDSALYLCASSFKDRDYGYTFGSGTRLTVV.

This chain connects TRBV29-1 to TRBJ2-5; 8 bases are a match to TRBD1. Per the germline V gene, CDR1 is SQVTM and CDR2 is ANQGSEA. V was clipped by 6 bases and J by 1 base; unmatched bases: 16. The CDR3 covers 17 residues. This CDR3 reads CSVKGDRFGGLQETQYF. CDR3 in DNA: TGCAGCGTCAAGGGGGACAGGTTTGGTGGGCTCCAAGAGACCCAGTACTTC.

This clonotype turned up a few times. This chain connects TRBV29-1 to TRBJ2-1; TRBD1 matches 7 bases. CDR3 length: 14 amino acids. Germline V gene data show CDR1 as SQVTM and CDR2 as ANQGSEA. V trimming: 5 bases; J trimming: 6 bases; junction bases outside the gene matches: 10. CDR3 amino acids: CSVLGQFVSNEQFF. The CDR3 coding sequence is TGCAGCGTTTTGGGACAGTTCGTCAGCAATGAGCAGTTCTTC.

This clonotype was detected a few times. This chain links TRBV19 with TRBJ2-1, with 9 bases that match TRBD2. The junction had 7 bases not matched to a gene; V was cut back by 5 bases and J by 2 bases. Germline CDR1 and CDR2: LNHDA and SQIVND (reference sequence). This CDR3 is 16 amino acids long. The CDR3 region has the DNA TGTGCCAGTAGTCCAGGAGCGGGAGGTGCCTACAATGAGCAGTTCTTC. It translates to CASSPGAGGAYNEQFF.

This clonotype appeared many times. The chain joins TRBV2 to TRBJ2-7, with 7 positions matching TRBD1. Per germline, CDR1 SNHLY and CDR2 FYNNEI. V gave up 6 bases and J gave up 2 bases; unmatched junction bases: 7. The CDR3 runs to 14 residues. The CDR3 DNA reads as TGTGCCAGCAGCAGGACAGGATTTCCCTACGAGCAGTACTTC. This encodes CASSRTGFPYEQYF.